The source of this T cell receptor beta chain is a study of T cells expressing NK-cell markers. Background on the study: Sorted CD3+CD56-NKG2C+, CD3+CD56+NKG2C- and CD3+CD56+NKG2C+ T cells were the source of the TCR beta repertoires. The authors sequenced eight donors, of whom seven were HCMV-seropositive and one was seronegative.

CDR3 length equals 11 residues. General observations from the study: The study found these clonotypes also leading the CD3+CD56-NKG2C+ fraction in several donors.

5'RACE template switching with UMIs produced the TCR beta cDNA. TCRdb re-called the 5' RACE reads, yielding one record per CDR3 amino acid sequence without DNA. The clone table shows about 170,000 distinct CDR3 sequences, with the ten largest holding over 20%. Notes on this clonotype: Antigen unknown.

Sequencing used blood T cells: a sorted CD56 or NKG2C T cell subset, CD4+ or CD8+ T cells, or bulk PBMC T cells (not recorded which). This TCR was recovered from a man aged 18-70 years in good health. This chain uses TRBV21-1 with TRBJ2-7; TCRdb outputs TRBD1, but without DNA this stays unchecked. TRBV21-1 is classified as a pseudogene. This chain's CDR3 is CASMGRDEQYF.